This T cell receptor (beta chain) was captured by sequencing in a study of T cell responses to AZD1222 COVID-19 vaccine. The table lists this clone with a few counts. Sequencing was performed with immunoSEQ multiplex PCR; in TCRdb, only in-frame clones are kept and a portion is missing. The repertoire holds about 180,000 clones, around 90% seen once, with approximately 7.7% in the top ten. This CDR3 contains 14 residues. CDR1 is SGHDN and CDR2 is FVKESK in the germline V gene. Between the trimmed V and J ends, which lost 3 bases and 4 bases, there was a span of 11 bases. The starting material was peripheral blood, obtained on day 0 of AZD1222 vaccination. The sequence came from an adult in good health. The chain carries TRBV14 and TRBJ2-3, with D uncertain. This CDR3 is CASSHLGGADTQYF. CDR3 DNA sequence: TGTGCCAGCAGCCACCTCGGCGGCGCAGATACGCAGTATTTT.